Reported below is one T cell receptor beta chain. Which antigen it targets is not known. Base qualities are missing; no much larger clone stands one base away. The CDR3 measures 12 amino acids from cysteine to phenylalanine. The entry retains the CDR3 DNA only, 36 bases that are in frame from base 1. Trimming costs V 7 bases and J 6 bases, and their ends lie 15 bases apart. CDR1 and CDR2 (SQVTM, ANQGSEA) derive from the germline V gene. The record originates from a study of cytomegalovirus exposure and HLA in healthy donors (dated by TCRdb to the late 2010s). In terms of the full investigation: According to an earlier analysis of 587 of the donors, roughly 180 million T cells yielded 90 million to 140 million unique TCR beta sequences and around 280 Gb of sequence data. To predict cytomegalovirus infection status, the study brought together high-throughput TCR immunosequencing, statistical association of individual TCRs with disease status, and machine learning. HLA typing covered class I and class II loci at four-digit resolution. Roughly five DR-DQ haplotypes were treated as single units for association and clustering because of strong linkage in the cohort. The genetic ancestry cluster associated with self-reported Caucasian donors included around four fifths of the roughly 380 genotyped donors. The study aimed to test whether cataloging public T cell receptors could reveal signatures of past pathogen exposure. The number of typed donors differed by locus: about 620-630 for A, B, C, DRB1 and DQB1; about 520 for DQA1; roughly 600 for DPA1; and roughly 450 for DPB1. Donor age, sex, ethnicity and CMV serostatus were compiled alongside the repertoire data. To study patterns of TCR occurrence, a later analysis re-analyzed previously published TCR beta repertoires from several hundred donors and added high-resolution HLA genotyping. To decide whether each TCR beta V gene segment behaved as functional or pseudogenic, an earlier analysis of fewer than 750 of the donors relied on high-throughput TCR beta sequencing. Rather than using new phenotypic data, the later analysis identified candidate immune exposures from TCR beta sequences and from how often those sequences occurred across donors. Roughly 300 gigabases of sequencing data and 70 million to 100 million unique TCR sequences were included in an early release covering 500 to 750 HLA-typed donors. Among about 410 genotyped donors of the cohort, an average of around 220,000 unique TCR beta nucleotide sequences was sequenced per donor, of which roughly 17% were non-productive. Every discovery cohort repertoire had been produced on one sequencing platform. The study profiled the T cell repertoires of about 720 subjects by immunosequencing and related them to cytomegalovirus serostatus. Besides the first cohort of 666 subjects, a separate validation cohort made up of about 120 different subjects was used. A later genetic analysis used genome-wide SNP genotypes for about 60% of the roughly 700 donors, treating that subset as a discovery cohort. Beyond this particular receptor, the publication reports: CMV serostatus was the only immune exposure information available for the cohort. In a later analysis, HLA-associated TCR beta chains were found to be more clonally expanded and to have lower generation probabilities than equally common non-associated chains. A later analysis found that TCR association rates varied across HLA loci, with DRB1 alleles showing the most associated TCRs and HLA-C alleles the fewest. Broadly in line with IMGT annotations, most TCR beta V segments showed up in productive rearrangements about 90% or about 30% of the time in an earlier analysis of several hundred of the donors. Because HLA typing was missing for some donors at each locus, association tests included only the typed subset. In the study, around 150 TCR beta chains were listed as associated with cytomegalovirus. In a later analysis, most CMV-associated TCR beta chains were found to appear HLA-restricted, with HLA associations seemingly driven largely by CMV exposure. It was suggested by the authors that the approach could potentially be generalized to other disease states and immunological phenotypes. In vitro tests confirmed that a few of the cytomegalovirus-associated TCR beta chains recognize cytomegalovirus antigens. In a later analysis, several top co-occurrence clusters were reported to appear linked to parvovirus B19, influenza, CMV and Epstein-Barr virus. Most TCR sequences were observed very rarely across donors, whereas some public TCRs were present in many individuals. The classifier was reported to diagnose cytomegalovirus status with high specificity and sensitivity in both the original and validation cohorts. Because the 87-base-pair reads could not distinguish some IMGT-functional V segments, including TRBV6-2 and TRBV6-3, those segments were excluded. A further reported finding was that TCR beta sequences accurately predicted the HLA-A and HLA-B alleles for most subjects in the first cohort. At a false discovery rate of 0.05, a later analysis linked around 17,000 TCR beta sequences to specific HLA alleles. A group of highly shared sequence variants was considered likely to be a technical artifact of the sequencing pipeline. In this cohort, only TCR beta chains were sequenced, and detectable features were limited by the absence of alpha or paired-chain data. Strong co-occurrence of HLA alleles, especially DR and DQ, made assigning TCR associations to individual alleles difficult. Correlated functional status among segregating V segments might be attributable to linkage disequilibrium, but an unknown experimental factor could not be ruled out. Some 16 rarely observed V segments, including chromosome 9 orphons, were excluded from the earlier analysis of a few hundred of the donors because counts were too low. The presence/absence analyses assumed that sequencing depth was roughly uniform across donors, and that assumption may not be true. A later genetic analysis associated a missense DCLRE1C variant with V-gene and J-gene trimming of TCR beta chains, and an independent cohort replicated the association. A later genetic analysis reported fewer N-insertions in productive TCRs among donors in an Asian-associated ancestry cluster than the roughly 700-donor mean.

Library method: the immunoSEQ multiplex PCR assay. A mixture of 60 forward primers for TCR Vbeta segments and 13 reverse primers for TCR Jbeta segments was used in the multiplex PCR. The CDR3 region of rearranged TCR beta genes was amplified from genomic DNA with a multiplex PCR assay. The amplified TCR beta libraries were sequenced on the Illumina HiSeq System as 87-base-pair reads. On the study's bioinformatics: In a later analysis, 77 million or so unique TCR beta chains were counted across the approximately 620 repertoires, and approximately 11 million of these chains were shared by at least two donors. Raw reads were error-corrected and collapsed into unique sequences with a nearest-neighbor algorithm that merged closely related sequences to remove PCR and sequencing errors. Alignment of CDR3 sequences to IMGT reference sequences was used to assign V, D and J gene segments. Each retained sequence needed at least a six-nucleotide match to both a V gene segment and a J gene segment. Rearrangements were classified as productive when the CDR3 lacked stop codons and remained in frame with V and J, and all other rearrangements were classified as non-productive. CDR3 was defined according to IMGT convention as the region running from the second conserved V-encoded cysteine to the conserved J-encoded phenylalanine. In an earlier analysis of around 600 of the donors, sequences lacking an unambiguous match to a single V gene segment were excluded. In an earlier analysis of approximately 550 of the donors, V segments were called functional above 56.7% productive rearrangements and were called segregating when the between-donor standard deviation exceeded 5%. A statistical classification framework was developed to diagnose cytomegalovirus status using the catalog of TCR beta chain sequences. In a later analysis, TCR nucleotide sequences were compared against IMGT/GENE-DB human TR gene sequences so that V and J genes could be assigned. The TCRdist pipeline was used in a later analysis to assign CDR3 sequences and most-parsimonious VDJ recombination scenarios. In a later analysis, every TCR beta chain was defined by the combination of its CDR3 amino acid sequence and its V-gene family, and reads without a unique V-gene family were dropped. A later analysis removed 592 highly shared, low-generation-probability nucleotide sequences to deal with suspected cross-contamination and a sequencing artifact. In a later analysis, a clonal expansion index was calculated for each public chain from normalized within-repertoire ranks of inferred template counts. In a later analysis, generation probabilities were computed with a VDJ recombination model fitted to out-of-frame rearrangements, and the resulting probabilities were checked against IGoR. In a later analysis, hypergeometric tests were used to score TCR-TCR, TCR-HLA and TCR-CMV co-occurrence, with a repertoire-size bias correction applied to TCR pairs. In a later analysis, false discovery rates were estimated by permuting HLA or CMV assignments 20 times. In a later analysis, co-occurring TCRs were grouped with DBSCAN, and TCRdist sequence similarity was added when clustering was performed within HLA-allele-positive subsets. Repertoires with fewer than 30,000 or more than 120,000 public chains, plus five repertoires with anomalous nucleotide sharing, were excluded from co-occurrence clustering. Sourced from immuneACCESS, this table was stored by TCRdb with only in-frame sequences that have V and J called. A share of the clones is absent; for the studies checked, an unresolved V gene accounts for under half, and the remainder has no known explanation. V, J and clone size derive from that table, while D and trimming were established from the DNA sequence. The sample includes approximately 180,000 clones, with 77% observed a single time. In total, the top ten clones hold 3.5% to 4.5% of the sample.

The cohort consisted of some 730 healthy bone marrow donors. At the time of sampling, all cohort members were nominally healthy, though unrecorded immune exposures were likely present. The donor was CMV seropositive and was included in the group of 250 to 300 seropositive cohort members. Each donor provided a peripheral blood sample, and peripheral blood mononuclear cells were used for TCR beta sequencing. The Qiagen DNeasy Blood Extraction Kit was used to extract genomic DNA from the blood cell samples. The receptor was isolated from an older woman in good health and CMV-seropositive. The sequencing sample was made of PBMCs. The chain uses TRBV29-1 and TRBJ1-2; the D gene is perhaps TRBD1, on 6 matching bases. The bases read TGCAGCGGATTACAGGGTCTGGATGGCTACACCTTC. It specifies CSGLQGLDGYTF.